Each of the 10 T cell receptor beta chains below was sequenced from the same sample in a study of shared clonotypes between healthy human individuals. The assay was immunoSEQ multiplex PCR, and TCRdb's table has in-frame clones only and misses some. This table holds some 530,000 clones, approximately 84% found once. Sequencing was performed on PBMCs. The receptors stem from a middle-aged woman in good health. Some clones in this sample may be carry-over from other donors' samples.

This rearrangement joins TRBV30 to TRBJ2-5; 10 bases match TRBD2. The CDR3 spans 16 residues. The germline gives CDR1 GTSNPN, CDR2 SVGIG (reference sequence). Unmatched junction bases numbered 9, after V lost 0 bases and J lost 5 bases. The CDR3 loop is CAWSVGSGRAGETQYF. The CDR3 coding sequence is TGTGCCTGGAGTGTAGGAAGCGGGAGGGCCGGGGAGACCCAGTACTTC. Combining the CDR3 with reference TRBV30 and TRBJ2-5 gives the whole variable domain SQTIHQWPATLVQPVGSPLSLECTVEGTSNPNLYWYRQAAGRGLQLLFYSVGIGQISSEVPQNLSASRPQDRQFILSSKKLLLSDSGFYLCAWSVGSGRAGETQYFGPGTRLLVL.

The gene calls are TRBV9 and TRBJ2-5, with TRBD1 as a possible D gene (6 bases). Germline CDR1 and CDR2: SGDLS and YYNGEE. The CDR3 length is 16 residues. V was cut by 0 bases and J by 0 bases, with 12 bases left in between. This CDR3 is CASSVGAGTHQETQYF. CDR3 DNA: TGTGCCAGCAGCGTAGGAGCCGGGACACACCAAGAGACCCAGTACTTC.

This chain's CDR3 is CSVRQGNYGYTF. Here the CDR3 DNA reads TGCAGCGTTAGACAGGGGAACTATGGCTACACCTTC. The genes are TRBV29-1 and TRBJ1-2, with 8 nucleotides matching TRBD1. The CDR3 is 12 residues long. The germline V gene has CDR1 SQVTM and CDR2 ANQGSEA. J was trimmed by 2 bases and V by 5 bases; bases with no gene match: 1. The full variable domain, completed using reference TRBV29-1 and TRBJ1-2, is SAVISQKPSRDICQRGTSLTIQCQVDSQVTMMFWYRQQPGQSLTLIATANQGSEATYESGFVIDKFPISRPNLTFSTLTVSNMSPEDSSIYLCSVRQGNYGYTFGSGTRLTVV.

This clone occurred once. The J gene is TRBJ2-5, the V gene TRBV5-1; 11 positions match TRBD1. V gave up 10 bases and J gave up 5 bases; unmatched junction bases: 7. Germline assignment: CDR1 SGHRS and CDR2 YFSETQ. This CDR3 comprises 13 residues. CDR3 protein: CAAGTGGSETQYF. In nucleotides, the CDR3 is TGCGCCGCGGGGACAGGGGGTTCGGAGACCCAGTACTTC.

CDR3 residues: CASSSRRGASDGYTF. CDR3 bases: TGTGCCAGCAGCTCCAGGCGGGGGGCGTCGGATGGCTACACCTTC. The chain couples TRBV5-8 to TRBJ1-2, with D possibly being TRBD1 (6 bases). Trimming cost V 3 bases and J 6 bases, with 18 bases left between them. The CDR3 loop spans 15 amino acids. Germline CDR1 and CDR2: SGHTS and YDEGEE.

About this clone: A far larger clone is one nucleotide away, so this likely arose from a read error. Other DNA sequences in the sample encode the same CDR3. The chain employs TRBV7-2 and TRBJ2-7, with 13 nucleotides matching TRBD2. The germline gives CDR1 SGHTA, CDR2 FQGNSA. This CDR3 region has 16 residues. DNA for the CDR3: TGTGCCAGCAGCTTAACTAGCGGGAGGGCCGGCTACGAGCAGTATTTC. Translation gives CASSLTSGRAGYEQYF.

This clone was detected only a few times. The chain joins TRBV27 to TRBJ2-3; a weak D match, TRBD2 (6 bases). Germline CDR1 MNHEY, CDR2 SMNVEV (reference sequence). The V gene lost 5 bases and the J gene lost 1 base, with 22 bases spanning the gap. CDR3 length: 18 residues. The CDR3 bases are TGTGCCAGCAGTCCGCGGGGATTGGGTCGAGGGGGCACAGATACGCAGTATTTT. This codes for CASSPRGLGRGGTDTQYF.

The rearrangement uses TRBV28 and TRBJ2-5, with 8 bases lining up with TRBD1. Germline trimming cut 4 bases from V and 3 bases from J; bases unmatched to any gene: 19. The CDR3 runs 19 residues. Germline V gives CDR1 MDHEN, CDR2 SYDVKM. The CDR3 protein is CASSSWAGGASQGEETQYF. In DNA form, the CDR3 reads TGTGCCAGCAGTTCTTGGGCAGGAGGGGCCTCACAGGGGGAAGAGACCCAGTACTTC. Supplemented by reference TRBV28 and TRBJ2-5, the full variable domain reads DVKVTQSSRYLVKRTGEKVFLECVQDMDHENMFWYRQDPGLGLRLIYFSYDVKMKEKGDIPEGYSVSREKKERFSLILESASTNQTSMYLCASSSWAGGASQGEETQYFGPGTRLLVL.

The CDR3 sequence: CASSRDGGYEQYF. The CDR3 nucleotides are TGTGCCAGCTCCCGGGACGGGGGCTACGAGCAGTACTTC. The rearrangement uses TRBV18 and TRBJ2-7; tentatively, D is TRBD2 (6 bases). The CDR3 sequence is 13 residues long. V lost 6 bases and J lost 3, with 12 bases in between. Germline CDR1 and CDR2: KGHSH and LQKENI.

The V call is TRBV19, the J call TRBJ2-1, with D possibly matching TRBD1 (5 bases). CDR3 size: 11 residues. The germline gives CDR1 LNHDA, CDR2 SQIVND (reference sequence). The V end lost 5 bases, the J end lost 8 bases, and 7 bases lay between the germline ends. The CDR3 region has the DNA TGTGCCAGTAGTCAGGGTTATGAGCAGTTCTTC. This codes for CASSQGYEQFF.